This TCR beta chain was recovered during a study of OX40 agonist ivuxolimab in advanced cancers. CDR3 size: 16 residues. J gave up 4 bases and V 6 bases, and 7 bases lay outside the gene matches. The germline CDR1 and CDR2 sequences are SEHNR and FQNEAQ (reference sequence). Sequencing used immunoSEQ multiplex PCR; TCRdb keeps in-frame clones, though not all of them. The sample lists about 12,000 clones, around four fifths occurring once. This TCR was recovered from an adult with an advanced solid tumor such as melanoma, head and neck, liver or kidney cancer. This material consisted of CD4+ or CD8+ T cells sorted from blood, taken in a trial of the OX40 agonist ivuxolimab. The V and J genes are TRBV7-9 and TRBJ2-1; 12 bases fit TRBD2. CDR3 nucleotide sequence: TGTGCCAGCAGTCCCCCTAGCGGGAGGGAGTACAATGAGCAGTTCTTC. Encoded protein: CASSPPSGREYNEQFF.